This T cell receptor (beta chain) stems from a study of human T cells and chemical hapten exposure (dated by TCRdb to the early 2020s). With respect to the entire study: For sensitization, 2% DPC in acetone was applied to an approximately 2 cm by approximately 2 cm area of upper inner arm skin. Patients additionally received weekly therapeutic DPC doses to the scalp throughout the roughly 23-week study period. Patch testing on the upper back used Finn chambers containing 0.01% DPC, with scoring done after 6 days according to International Contact Dermatitis Research Group standards. The patient cohort, mostly female, included alopecia areata with under or over 50% scalp involvement, alopecia totalis and alopecia universalis. The libraries were sequenced as a pool, and the TCR yield per sample differed mostly because of small variations in library volumes within the pool. The study tracked peripheral blood TCR repertoire changes in vivo during primary and secondary sensitization to the hapten diphenylcyclopropenone (DPC) in alopecia patients. Patient blood was sampled pre-sensitization (week 0) and at 2, 6 and about 24 weeks after DPC sensitization. Some 29 alopecia patients gave blood for TCR sequencing at one to four time points (pre-sensitization, 2, 6 and 24 weeks). Broad study findings and their caveats: Compared with pre-sensitization or healthy control sets, expanded TCRs formed significantly more large CDR3 similarity clusters, which is consistent with antigen-driven responses. Repeated subsampling changed both the strength of the expansion versus patch-test correlation and the threshold at which the correlation became significant. DPC sensitization did not change how many TCRs were above 1 in 1000 frequency, and no evidence was found of alterations in global repertoire structure. Because every patient had alopecia, a presumed autoimmune disease, the patients' immune response might differ from that of healthy individuals. Patch test score was positively correlated with the number of PT1 expanded TCRs, with significance at thresholds 8, 16 and 32 but not at 4.

The time point label here, explained by the study, means: patch test 1, 2 weeks after DPC sensitization. The intended sense of this specimen's treatment or condition label: therapeutic diphenylcyclopropenone sensitization with weekly scalp DPC. At every patch-test visit, the blood draw took place before the patch test was put on. Patients were considered eligible if aged 18 to 70, diagnosed with alopecia and deemed suitable for DPC therapy, and patients were excluded if pregnant. Unfractionated whole blood was collected in Tempus Blood RNA tubes, and total RNA was extracted from that blood. This clonotype has just a few counts. Its antigen remains unidentified. No base qualities exist here, and no much larger clone lies one base off it. The protocol used for the library was RACE. TCRdb lists the instrument as NextSeq 500. During library preparation, unique molecular identifiers were attached to individual cDNA molecules so that TCRs could be counted quantitatively and reproducibly. From each blood RNA sample, both TCR alpha and TCR beta chains were sequenced. As for the original processing: Samples had a median of around 92,000 TCRs, with a range from 23,224 to 690,600. V, J and CDR3 annotation of the TCR reads was performed with the Decombinator software suite. To make PS versus PT1 abundance plots, every sample was subsampled to the same number of TCRs (28,000). Expanded TCRs were defined as absent before sensitization and observed at least eight times at the 2-week time point. The public sequencing data were trimmed at Q25 with fastp and processed into clonotypes with MiXCR by TCRdb, which kept only in-frame beta chains. Records with the same CDR3 protein are collapsed into one entry carrying the most frequent genes and DNA. The V and J calls come from TCRdb's annotation, not from the publication. The table for this sample lists 75,000 to 90,000 distinct CDR3 sequences; approximately 12% of them were counted only once. The ten top clones hold approximately 3.7% of the sample.

From the cysteine through the phenylalanine, the CDR3 covers 14 amino acids. CDR3 DNA only is kept here, 42 bases in frame from base 1. V is clipped by 3 bases and J by 5 bases, and the sequence between their germline boundaries is 14 bases long. CDR1 and CDR2 are read off the germline V gene as SGDLS and YYNGEE. The clonotype originates from a woman aged 55-69 years with alopecia areata. Some clones in this sample may be carry-over from other donors' samples. In this chain, TRBV9 is recombined with TRBJ2-5; TRBD2 could be the D gene, as 6 bases match. Sequenced material: whole blood, taken in connection with sensitization to the hapten diphenylcyclopropenone (DPC). The DNA sequence is as follows: TGTGCCAGCAGCGGGGGGACTCTCCGGGAGACCCAGTACTTC. Translation gives CASSGGTLRETQYF.